These T cell receptor beta chains were read from a single sample in a study of T cell responses to AZD1222 COVID-19 vaccine. Sequencing used immunoSEQ multiplex PCR; TCRdb keeps in-frame clones, though not all of them. The sample lists over 65,000 clones, around 73% occurring once. This specimen was peripheral blood, taken on day 0 of AZD1222 vaccination. Receptor source: an adult in good health. CDR3s include the opening cysteine and the closing phenylalanine or tryptophan. A D gene is named only where the DNA matches it firmly. Some rows have no size entry. The others give once, few or many, or a class for an expanded clone.

d_gene | j_gene | v_gene | abundance | CDR3nt | CDR3aa
- | TRBJ1-1 | TRBV27 | - | TGTGCCAGCAGTCCTCAGGTCAGAACTGAAGCTTTCTTT | CASSPQVRTEAFF
TRBD2 | TRBJ2-3 | TRBV18 | - | TGTGCCAGCTCACCAACCGGGAGGGCCGAGGGTACGCAGTATTTT | CASSPTGRAEGTQYF
TRBD2 | TRBJ2-1 | TRBV7-7 | once | TGTGCTAGCAGCTCGGGTGCGGGAGTCTACAATGAGCAGTTCTTC | CASSSGAGVYNEQFF
- | TRBJ2-5 | TRBV30 | - | TGTGCCTGGAGTGTGGGGCAGGCGGGGATGACCCAGTACTTC | CAWSVGQAGMTQYF
- | TRBJ2-1 | TRBV27 | - | TGTGCCAGCAGTTTATATTCCGTTGCTTCCAACAATGAGCAGTTCTTC | CASSLYSVASNNEQFF
TRBD2 | TRBJ2-7 | TRBV6-6 | - | TGTGCCAGCAGGTCCGGGACTAGCATTTGGATGGGAGATCAGTACTTC | CASRSGTSIWMGDQYF
TRBD1 | TRBJ2-7 | TRBV6-5 | once | TGTGCCAGCAGGGGGGACAGGGGGAGTCAGGAGCAGTACTTC | CASRGDRGSQEQYF
- | TRBJ1-5 | TRBV2 | - | TGTGCCAGCAGTGCAGGGGCCGTTTCTCAGCCCCAGCATTTT | CASSAGAVSQPQHF
TRBD2 | TRBJ2-5 | TRBV10-2 | - | TGCGCCAGCAGAACAAAACTAGCGGGAGAGTCCCAGTACTTC | CASRTKLAGESQYF
- | TRBJ2-5 | TRBV2 | - | TGTGCCAGCAGAGAGACGGAGGAAGAGACCCAGTACTTC | CASRETEEETQYF
- | TRBJ1-4 | TRBV6-5 | - | TGTGCCAGCAGTTACAAGGGTGTAAATGAAAAACTGTTTTTT | CASSYKGVNEKLFF
- | TRBJ1-4 | TRBV4-3 | - | TGCGCCAGCAGCCGCAATAGGGTGAGGAATGAAAAACTGTTTTTT | CASSRNRVRNEKLFF
- | TRBJ2-7 | TRBV27 | - | TGTGCCAGCAGGCCCTCTGTCGGGCCTCGGAGCTCCTACGAGCAGTACTTC | CASRPSVGPRSSYEQYF
- | TRBJ2-7 | TRBV2 | few | TGTGCCAGCAGTGAGACTGGGGAGCAGTACTTC | CASSETGEQYF
- | TRBJ2-7 | TRBV9 | few | TGTGCCAGCAGCCCAATGTCGGGGTCAAACGAGCAGTACTTC | CASSPMSGSNEQYF
- | TRBJ1-1 | TRBV11-2 | once | TGTGCCAGCAGTTCCGCGTTGGGTGGCACTGAAGCTTTCTTT | CASSSALGGTEAFF
- | TRBJ2-5 | TRBV30 | - | TGTGCCTGGAGTTTTTTAGACAGCCCTCTGGTCCAGTACTTC | CAWSFLDSPLVQYF
- | TRBJ2-7 | TRBV7-2 | - | TGTGCCAGCAGCTTAGACGGCTCAGTCTACGAGCAGTACTTC | CASSLDGSVYEQYF
- | TRBJ2-6 | TRBV27 | - | TGTGCCAGCATGCCGACCGGGGCCAACGTCCTGACTTTC | CASMPTGANVLTF
- | TRBJ1-1 | TRBV6-5 | - | TGTGCCAGCAGGACGACGGTAGTTGGAGAAGCTTTCTTT | CASRTTVVGEAFF
TRBD2 | TRBJ2-1 | TRBV18 | - | TGTGCCAGCTCACCGCCGGGACTAGGTCACAATGAGCAGTTCTTC | CASSPPGLGHNEQFF
- | TRBJ1-4 | TRBV5-1 | - | TGCGCCAGCAGCTTACAGGGTACCGCAACTAATGAAAAACTGTTTTTT | CASSLQGTATNEKLFF
- | TRBJ1-2 | TRBV6-5 | - | TGTGCCAGCAGTTGGGGGGATCCCTATGGCTACACCTTC | CASSWGDPYGYTF
- | TRBJ1-2 | TRBV28 | - | TGTGCCAGCAGCTCTAACTATGGCTACACCTTC | CASSSNYGYTF
TRBD2 | TRBJ2-1 | TRBV3-1/TRBV3-2 | once | TGTGCCAGCAGCCAAGGGACTAGCGGGAGGGCCGGGTACAATGAGCAGTTCTTC | CASSQGTSGRAGYNEQFF
TRBD2 | TRBJ2-1 | TRBV7-2 | - | TGTGCCAGCAGCCTGACGTTAACTAGCGGGAGTTTAGGTGAGCAGTTCTTC | CASSLTLTSGSLGEQFF
- | TRBJ1-2 | TRBV7-2 | - | TGTGCCAGCAGCTTCCAAACAGGGATCGGCTACACCTTC | CASSFQTGIGYTF
- | TRBJ2-3 | TRBV2 | - | TGTGCCAGCAGTGACCCCGCCGAACAGGGCTTCACAGATACGCAGTATTTT | CASSDPAEQGFTDTQYF
- | TRBJ2-6 | TRBV19 | - | TGTGCCAGCAGGGTCCGCTCTGGGGCCAACGTCCTGACTTTC | CASRVRSGANVLTF
- | TRBJ1-5 | TRBV30 | - | TGTGCCTGGAGCGAACTCGGGGGAAGCAATCAGCCCCAGCATTTT | CAWSELGGSNQPQHF
- | TRBJ1-2 | TRBV3-1/TRBV3-2 | - | TGTGCCAGCAGCCGAGGCCGGGCCTCCTATGGCTACACCTTC | CASSRGRASYGYTF
- | TRBJ2-5 | TRBV15 | - | TGTGCCACCAGGGGCTACCAAGAGACCCAGTACTTC | CATRGYQETQYF
- | TRBJ1-5 | TRBV27 | - | TGTGCCAGCAGTCCGACACCGTGGTATAGCAATCAGCCCCAGCATTTT | CASSPTPWYSNQPQHF
TRBD1 | TRBJ1-5 | TRBV2 | once | TGTGCCAGCAGTGCCTTGACAGGGAGTCGTCAGCCCCAGCATTTT | CASSALTGSRQPQHF
- | TRBJ2-3 | TRBV29-1 | - | TGCAGCGTTGATCGTGGGGCAGATACGCAGTATTTT | CSVDRGADTQYF
- | TRBJ2-2 | TRBV18 | - | TGTGCCAGCTCACCAGCCCCAGGGGTGGACACCGGGGAGCTGTTTTTT | CASSPAPGVDTGELFF
TRBD1 | TRBJ1-6 | TRBV27 | - | TGTGCCAGCAGCCTCCGGGACAGGGGTAATTCACCCCTCCACTTT | CASSLRDRGNSPLHF
TRBD2 | TRBJ2-1 | TRBV5-1 | - | TGCGCCAGCAGCTTAACTAGCGGGAGGCCTTACAATGAGCAGTTCTTC | CASSLTSGRPYNEQFF
TRBD2 | TRBJ2-2 | TRBV5-4 | - | TGTGCCAGCAGCTTGGGAGGGGCTAGCGGGAGAGGGAACACCGGGGAGCTGTTTTTT | CASSLGGASGRGNTGELFF
- | TRBJ1-1 | TRBV10-2 | few | TGCGCCAGCAGTGAGTCGACCGGGGGCACTGAAGCTTTCTTT | CASSESTGGTEAFF
- | TRBJ2-6 | TRBV19 | - | TGTGCCAGTAGTCCCCGGACAGCTTTCTCTGGGGCCAACGTCCTGACTTTC | CASSPRTAFSGANVLTF
- | TRBJ1-4 | TRBV5-1 | once | TGCGCCAGCAGCTTGGGCGGTGGCAGGCTAGGTGAAAAACTGTTTTTT | CASSLGGGRLGEKLFF
- | TRBJ2-1 | TRBV5-4 | - | TGTGCCAGCACTCCCACGGGGCTGAGCTCCTACAATGAGCAGTTCTTC | CASTPTGLSSYNEQFF
- | TRBJ1-3 | TRBV10-1 | - | TGCGCCAGCAGTGGAACGGCGGGAAACACCATATATTTT | CASSGTAGNTIYF
- | TRBJ1-1 | TRBV5-1 | - | TGCGCCAGCAGCTCCCGGGTAGCGTCGAACACTGAAGCTTTCTTT | CASSSRVASNTEAFF
- | TRBJ2-1 | TRBV19 | - | TGTGCCAGTAGTATAGATATCACCTTGAGTGAGCAGTTCTTC | CASSIDITLSEQFF
TRBD1 | TRBJ2-1 | TRBV24-1 | - | TGTGCCACCGAAGGACAGGGGGACAATGAGCAGTTCTTC | CATEGQGDNEQFF
TRBD2 | TRBJ2-1 | TRBV9 | - | TGTGCCAGCAGCGAATCACTAGCGGGAGTTCGGTTCTTC | CASSESLAGVRFF
- | TRBJ2-7 | TRBV7-6 | - | TGTGCCAGCAGCCTCAGACAGGACACCTACGAGCAGTACTTC | CASSLRQDTYEQYF
TRBD2 | TRBJ2-2 | TRBV29-1 | - | TGCAGCGTTGATGGCCTCCGGACTAGCGGGAGCTCCGGGGAGCTGTTTTTT | CSVDGLRTSGSSGELFF
- | TRBJ1-2 | TRBV19 | few | TGTGCCAGTAGTATATCGGTGGGGGACCCCTATGGCTACACCTTC | CASSISVGDPYGYTF
- | TRBJ2-7 | TRBV5-1 | - | TGCGCCAGCAGTCATCATATGGGGGAGTCGAACGAGCAGTACTTC | CASSHHMGESNEQYF
TRBD1 | TRBJ1-5 | TRBV7-2 | - | TGTGCCAGCAGCATACAGGGGGCGAGCAATCAGCCCCAGCATTTT | CASSIQGASNQPQHF